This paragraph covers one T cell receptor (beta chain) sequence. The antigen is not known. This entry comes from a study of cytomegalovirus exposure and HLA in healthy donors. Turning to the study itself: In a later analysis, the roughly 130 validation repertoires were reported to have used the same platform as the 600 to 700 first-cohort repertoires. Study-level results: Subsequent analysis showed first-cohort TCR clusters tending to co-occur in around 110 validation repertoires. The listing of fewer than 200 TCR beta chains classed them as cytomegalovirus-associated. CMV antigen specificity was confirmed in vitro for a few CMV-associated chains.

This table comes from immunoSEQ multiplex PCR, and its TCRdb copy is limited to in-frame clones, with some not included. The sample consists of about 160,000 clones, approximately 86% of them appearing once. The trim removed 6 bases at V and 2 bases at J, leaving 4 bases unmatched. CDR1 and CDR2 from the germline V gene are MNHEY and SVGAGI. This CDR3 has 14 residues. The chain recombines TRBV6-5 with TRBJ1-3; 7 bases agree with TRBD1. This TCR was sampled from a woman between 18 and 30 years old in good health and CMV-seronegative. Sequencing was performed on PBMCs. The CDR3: CASRPGTAGNTIYF. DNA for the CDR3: TGTGCCAGCAGGCCCGGGACAGCTGGAAACACCATATATTTT.